This T cell receptor (beta chain) was captured by sequencing in a study of human T cells and chemical hapten exposure. Study overall: How much TCR each sample yielded varied, mostly because pooled library volumes differed slightly.

Specified time point: patch test 2, 6 weeks after DPC sensitization. Treatment here: therapeutic diphenylcyclopropenone sensitization with weekly scalp DPC. The starting material, unfractionated whole blood, was used for total RNA extraction. The library put unique molecular identifiers onto individual cDNA molecules. TCRdb reprocessed the RACE reads with MiXCR, giving one entry per CDR3 protein. The sample has about 82,000 distinct CDR3 sequences, about 6.3% seen once. Germline V lookup: CDR1 DFQATT, CDR2 SNEGSKA (reference sequence). The CDR3 is made up of 11 amino acids. Trimming took 3 bases from V and 3 from J, leaving 6 bases between them.

V gene TRBV20-1 combines with J gene TRBJ2-7; D is unclear. The source of this sequence is a woman aged 30 to 39 with alopecia areata. Some clones in this sample may be carry-over from other donors' samples. Source: whole blood, taken in connection with sensitization to the hapten diphenylcyclopropenone (DPC). CDR3 region: CSARGDYEQYF. As DNA, the CDR3 is TGCAGTGCTAGGGGCGACTACGAGCAGTACTTC.